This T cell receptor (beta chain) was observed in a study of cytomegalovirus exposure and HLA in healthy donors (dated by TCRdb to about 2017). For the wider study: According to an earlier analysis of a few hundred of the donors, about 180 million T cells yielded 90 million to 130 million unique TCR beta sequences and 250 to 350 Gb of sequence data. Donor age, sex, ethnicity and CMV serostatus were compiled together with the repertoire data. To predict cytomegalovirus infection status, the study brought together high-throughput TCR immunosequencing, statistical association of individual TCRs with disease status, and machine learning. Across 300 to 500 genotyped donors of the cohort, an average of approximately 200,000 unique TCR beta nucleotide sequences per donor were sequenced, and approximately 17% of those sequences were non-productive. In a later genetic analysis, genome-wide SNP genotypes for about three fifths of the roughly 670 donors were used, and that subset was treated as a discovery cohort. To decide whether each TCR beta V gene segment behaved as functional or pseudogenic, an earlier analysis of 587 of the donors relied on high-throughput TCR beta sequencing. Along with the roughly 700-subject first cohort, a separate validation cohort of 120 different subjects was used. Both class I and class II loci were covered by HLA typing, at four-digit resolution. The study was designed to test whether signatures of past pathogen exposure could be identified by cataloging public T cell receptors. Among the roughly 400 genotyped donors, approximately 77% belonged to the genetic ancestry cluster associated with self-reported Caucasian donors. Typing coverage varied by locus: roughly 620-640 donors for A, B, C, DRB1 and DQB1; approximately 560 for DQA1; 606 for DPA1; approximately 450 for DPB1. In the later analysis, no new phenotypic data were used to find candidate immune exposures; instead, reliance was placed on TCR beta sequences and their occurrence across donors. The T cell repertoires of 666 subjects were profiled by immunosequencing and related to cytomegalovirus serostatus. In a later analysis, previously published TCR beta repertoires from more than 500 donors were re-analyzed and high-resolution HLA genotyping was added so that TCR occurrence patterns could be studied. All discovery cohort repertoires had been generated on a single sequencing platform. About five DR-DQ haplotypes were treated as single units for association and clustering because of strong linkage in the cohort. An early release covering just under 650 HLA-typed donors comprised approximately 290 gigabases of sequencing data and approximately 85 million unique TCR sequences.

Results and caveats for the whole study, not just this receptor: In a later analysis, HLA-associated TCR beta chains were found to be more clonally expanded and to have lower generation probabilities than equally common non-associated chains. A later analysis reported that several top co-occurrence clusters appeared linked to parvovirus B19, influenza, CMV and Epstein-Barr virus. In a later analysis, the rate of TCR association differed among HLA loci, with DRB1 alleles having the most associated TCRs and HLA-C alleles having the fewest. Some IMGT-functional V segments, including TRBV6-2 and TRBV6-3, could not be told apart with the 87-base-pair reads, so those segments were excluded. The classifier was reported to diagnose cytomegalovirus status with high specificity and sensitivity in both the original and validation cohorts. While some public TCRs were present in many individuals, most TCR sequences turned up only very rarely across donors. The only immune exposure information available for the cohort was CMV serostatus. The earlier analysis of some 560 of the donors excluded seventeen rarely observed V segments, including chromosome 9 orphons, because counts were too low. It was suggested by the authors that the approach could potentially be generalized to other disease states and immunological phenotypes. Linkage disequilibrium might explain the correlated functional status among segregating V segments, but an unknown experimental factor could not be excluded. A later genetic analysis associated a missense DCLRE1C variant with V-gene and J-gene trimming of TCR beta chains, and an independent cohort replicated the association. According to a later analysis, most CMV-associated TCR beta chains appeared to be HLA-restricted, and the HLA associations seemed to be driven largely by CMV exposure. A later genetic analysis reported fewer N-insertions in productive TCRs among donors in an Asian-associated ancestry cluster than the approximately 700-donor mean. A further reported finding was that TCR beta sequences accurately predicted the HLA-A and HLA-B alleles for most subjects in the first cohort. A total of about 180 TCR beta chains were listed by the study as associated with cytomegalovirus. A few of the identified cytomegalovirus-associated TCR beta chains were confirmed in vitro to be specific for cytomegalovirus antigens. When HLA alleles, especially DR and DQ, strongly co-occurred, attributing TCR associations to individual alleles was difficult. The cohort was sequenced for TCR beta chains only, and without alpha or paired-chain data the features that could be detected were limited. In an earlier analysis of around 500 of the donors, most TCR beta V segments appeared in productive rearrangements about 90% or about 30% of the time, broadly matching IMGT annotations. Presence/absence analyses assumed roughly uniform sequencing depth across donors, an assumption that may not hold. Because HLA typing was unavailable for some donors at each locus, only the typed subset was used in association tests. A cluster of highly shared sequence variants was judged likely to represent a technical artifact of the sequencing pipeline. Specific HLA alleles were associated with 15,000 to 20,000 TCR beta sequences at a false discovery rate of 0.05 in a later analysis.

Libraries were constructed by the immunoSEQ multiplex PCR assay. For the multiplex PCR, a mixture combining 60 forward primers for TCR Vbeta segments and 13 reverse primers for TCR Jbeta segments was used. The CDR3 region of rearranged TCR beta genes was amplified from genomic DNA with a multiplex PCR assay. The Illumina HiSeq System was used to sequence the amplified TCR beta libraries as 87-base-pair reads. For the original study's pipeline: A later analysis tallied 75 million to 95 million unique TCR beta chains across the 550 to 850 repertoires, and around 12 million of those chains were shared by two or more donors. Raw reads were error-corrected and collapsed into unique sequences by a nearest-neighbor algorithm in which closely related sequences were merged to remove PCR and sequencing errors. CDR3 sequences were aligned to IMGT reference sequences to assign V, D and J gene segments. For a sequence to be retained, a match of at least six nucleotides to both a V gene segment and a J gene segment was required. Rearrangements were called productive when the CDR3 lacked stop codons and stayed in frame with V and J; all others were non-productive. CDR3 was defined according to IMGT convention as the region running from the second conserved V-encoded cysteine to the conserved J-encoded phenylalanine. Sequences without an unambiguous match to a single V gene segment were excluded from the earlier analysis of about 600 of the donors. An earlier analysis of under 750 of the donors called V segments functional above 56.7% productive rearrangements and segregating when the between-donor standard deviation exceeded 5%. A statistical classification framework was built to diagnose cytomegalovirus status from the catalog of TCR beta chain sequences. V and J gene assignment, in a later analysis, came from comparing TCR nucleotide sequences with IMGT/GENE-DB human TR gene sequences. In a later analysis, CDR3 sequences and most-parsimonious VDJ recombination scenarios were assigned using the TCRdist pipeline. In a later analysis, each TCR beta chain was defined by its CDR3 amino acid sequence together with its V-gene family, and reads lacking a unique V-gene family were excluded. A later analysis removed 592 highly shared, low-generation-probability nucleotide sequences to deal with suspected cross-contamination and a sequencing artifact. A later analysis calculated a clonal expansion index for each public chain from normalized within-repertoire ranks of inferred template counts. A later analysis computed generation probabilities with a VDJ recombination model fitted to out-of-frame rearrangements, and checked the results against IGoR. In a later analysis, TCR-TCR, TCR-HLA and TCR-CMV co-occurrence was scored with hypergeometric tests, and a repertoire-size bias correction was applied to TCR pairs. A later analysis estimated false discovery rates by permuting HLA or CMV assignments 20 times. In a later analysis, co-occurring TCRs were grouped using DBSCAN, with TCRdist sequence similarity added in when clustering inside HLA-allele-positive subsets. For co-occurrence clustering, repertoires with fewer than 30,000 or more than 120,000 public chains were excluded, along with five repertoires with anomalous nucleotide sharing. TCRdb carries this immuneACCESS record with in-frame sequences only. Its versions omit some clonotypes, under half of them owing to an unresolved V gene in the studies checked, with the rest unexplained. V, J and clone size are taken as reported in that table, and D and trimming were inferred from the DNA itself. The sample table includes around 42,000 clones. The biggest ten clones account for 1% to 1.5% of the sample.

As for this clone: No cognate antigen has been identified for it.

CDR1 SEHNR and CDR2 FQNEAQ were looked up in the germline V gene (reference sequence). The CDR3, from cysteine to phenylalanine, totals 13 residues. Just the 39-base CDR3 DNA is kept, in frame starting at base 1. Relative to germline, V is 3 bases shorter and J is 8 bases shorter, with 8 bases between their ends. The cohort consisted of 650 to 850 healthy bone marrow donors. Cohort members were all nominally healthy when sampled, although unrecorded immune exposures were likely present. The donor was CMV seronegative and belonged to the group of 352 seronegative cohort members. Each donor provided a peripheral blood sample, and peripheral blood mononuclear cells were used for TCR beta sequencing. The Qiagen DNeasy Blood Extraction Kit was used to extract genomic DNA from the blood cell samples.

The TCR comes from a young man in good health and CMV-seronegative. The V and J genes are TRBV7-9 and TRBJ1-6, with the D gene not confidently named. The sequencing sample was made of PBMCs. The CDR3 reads CASSLERDSPLHF. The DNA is TGTGCCAGCAGCTTGGAGCGAGATTCACCCCTCCACTTT.